This TCR beta chain was documented in a study of CD8 T cells in ankylosing spondylitis. Germline lookup yields CDR1 SGHDN and CDR2 FVKESK. V dropped 3 bases and J dropped 1 base, with 18 bases sitting between them. The CDR3 contains 17 residues. Overall study findings and caveats: It was reported that disease-linked clones were significantly enriched in matched ankylosing spondylitis synovial fluid. Disease-associated clonotypes exhibited CD8+ identity and were relatively infrequent in peripheral blood. Eight or nine highly homologous variants formed a TCR beta motif that appeared characteristic of ankylosing spondylitis blood.

This clonotype was found many times. Its antigen remains unidentified. Generation of TCR beta libraries employed quantitative 5'-RACE incorporating molecular barcodes. TCRdb reprocessed the 5' RACE reads with MiXCR, giving one entry per CDR3 protein. The sample lists about 220,000 distinct CDR3 sequences, about 7.3% occurring once. This receptor was taken from a male donor with ankylosing spondylitis. The sequenced sample consisted of blood, either unsorted or a sorted T cell fraction (not recorded which). This chain joins TRBV14 and TRBJ1-1; TRBD1 is a possible D gene (6 bases). This chain's CDR3 is CASSQAQTGFKNTEAFF. In DNA, the CDR3 is TGTGCCAGCAGCCAGGCCCAGACAGGTTTTAAGAACACTGAAGCTTTCTTT.